Below, 25 T cell receptor beta chains from the same sample are listed, as sequenced in a study of T cell clusters in autoimmune cytopenias. Multiplex touch-down PCR amplified TRB using TRB-A and TRB-B pools in one tube. TCRdb reprocessed the multiplex PCR reads; each CDR3 protein has one entry and no DNA is given. The sample includes approximately 11,000 distinct CDR3 sequences. Roughly 38,000 genome equivalents of blood DNA were amplified for TRB. This sample was shared with a second study, whose subject was T cell repertoires in aging, cancer and after chemotherapy.

Material: peripheral blood. These receptors were taken from a human donor in good health.

The chain employs TRBV12-3 or TRBV12-4 and TRBJ1-5; no DNA is available, so the TRBD1 call from TCRdb remains unchecked. The CDR3 length is 14 residues. CDR3: CASTSTGGLRPQHF.

The genes are TRBV14 and TRBJ2-3; TCRdb's D gene call, TRBD2, goes unchecked for lack of DNA. Germline V gives CDR1 SGHDN, CDR2 FVKESK. The CDR3 covers 12 residues. CDR3 amino acids: CASRQGADTQYF.

The chain employs TRBV11-3 and TRBJ2-5; TCRdb picks TRBD2, but there is no DNA to check that call. This CDR3 comprises 16 residues. Germline V lookup: CDR1 SGHNT, CDR2 YENEEA. Here the CDR3 reads CASSSGTSGDQETQYF.

This sequence joins TRBV4-3 and TRBJ2-1; TCRdb names TRBD1, which stays unverified in the absence of DNA. The germline gives CDR1 LGHNA, CDR2 YSLEER. The CDR3 has 16 amino acids. The chain's CDR3 is CASSQDVLVGGVKQFF.

This clonotype is deemed medium-sized (0.01 to 0.1%) by its frequency. The chain has TRBV7-9 and TRBJ1-3; the TCRdb D gene call, TRBD1, has no DNA to confirm it. The CDR3 is 14 amino acids. Germline CDR1 is SEHNR and CDR2 is FQNEAQ (reference sequence). The CDR3 reads CASSPGVLGNTIYF.

Frequency places this clonotype as medium-sized. The chain couples TRBV11-1 to TRBJ1-1. CDR1 and CDR2 from the germline V gene are SGHAT and FQDESV (reference sequence). The CDR3 extends over 16 amino acids. CDR3 in amino acids: CASSPRFRSGDTEAFF.

V and J are TRBV4-2 and TRBJ2-1; TCRdb's D call, TRBD1, is unchecked because there is no DNA. The CDR3 sequence is 15 residues long. Germline V gene sequence: CDR1 LGHNA, CDR2 YNFKEQ. CDR3 sequence reads: CASLHTGSQGNEQFF.

The chain is built from TRBV7-2 and TRBJ2-3; there is no DNA to check the TCRdb D call of TRBD2. CDR3 size: 17 residues. Germline V gene data show CDR1 as SGHTA and CDR2 as FQGNSA. CDR3 amino acids: CASSPQGGRPDTDTQYF.

The chain joins TRBV28 to TRBJ2-1; TCRdb names TRBD2, which stays unverified in the absence of DNA. Germline assignment: CDR1 MDHEN and CDR2 SYDVKM. The CDR3 totals 13 residues. CDR3: CASRLGSGPEQFF.

This CDR3 is CASSEEMGTEAFF. The J gene is TRBJ1-1, the V gene TRBV6-4. The V gene's germline CDR1 is MRHNA and CDR2 SNTAGT. The CDR3 is made up of 13 amino acids.

This clonotype is medium-sized by frequency. The V and J genes are TRBV30 and TRBJ1-5; checking the TCRdb D call of TRBD1 is not possible without DNA. In germline, CDR1 is GTSNPN, CDR2 SVGIG (reference sequence). The CDR3 spans 14 residues. This chain's CDR3 is CAWNGGRTDQPQHF. Based on the CDR3 plus reference TRBV30 and TRBJ1-5, the full variable domain is SQTIHQWPATLVQPVGSPLSLECTVEGTSNPNLYWYRQAAGRGLQLLFYSVGIGQISSEVPQNLSASRPQDRQFILSSKKLLLSDSGFYLCAWNGGRTDQPQHFGDGTRLSIL.

Frequency places this clonotype as medium-sized. The J gene is TRBJ2-7, the V gene TRBV18. This CDR3 has 12 amino acids. Germline V gives CDR1 KGHSH, CDR2 LQKENI. The CDR3 protein is CASSPDPYEQYF.

The rearrangement joins TRBV7-9 to TRBJ1-4; TCRdb calls TRBD1, which cannot be checked without DNA. CDR3 length: 14 residues. CDR1 SEHNR and CDR2 FQNEAQ come from the germline V gene (reference sequence). CDR3 in amino acids: CASSLGEPNEKLFF.

This chain uses TRBV20-1 with TRBJ1-2; TCRdb proposes TRBD1, but this gene call is untestable without DNA. The germline gives CDR1 DFQATT, CDR2 SNEGSKA (reference sequence). This CDR3 has 14 amino acids. The CDR3 loop reads CSAWPGTGGVGYTF.

V and J are TRBV20-1 and TRBJ2-1. There are 13 residues in the CDR3. Germline V gene lookup returns CDR1 DFQATT and CDR2 SNEGSKA (reference sequence). The CDR3 sequence: CSARERRPNEQFF.

The CDR3: CASSTLSGLAGGGETQYF. The rearrangement links TRBV9 to TRBJ2-5; TCRdb's D call, TRBD2, is unchecked because there is no DNA. Germline CDR1 SGDLS, CDR2 YYNGEE. CDR3 length: 18 residues.

This clonotype ranks as medium-sized in terms of frequency. This CDR3 reads CASRVRYSPLHF. The chain uses TRBV12-3 or TRBV12-4 and TRBJ1-6. This CDR3 spans 12 amino acids.

By frequency, this clonotype registers medium-sized. V is TRBV12-3 or TRBV12-4 and J is TRBJ2-6; the D call from TCRdb, TRBD1, cannot be confirmed without DNA. This CDR3 comprises 14 residues. The CDR3 loop is CASTRDAGANVLTF.

This clonotype registers medium-sized by frequency. The chain employs TRBV6-5 and TRBJ2-2; TCRdb proposes TRBD2, but this gene call is untestable without DNA. This CDR3 has 14 amino acids. CDR1 MNHEY and CDR2 SVGAGI come from the germline V gene. The CDR3 reads CASSREKDTGELFF.

By frequency, this clonotype registers medium-sized. V and J are TRBV5-4 and TRBJ2-2. Germline V lookup: CDR1 SGHNT, CDR2 YYREEE (reference sequence). The length of the CDR3 is 15 residues. The CDR3 loop reads CASSLGIANTGELFF. Combining the CDR3 with reference TRBV5-4 and TRBJ2-2 gives the whole variable domain ETGVTQSPTHLIKTRGQQVTLRCSSQSGHNTVSWYQQALGQGPQFIFQYYREEENGRGNFPPRFSGLQFPNYSSELNVNALELDDSALYLCASSLGIANTGELFFGEGSRLTVL.

The chain couples TRBV25-1 to TRBJ1-6; TCRdb designates TRBD1, a call that cannot be tested without DNA. The CDR3 loop spans 16 amino acids. Germline V gene sequence: CDR1 MGHDK, CDR2 SYGVNS. The CDR3: CASSERGTDYNSPLHF.

The chain joins TRBV27 to TRBJ2-3. Germline CDR1 MNHEY, CDR2 SMNVEV (reference sequence). The CDR3 sequence is 16 residues long. The CDR3: CASRLSDRASTDTQYF.

This rearrangement joins TRBV20-1 to TRBJ1-6; TCRdb selects TRBD1, and the lack of DNA leaves this call unchecked. In germline, CDR1 is DFQATT, CDR2 SNEGSKA (reference sequence). The CDR3 has 19 residues. This CDR3 reads CSARDLRDPRSSYNSPLHF.

V usage is TRBV5-1 and J usage is TRBJ1-5; TCRdb's assignment of TRBD1 cannot be checked, as there is no DNA. The CDR3 consists of 17 residues. Germline V gene sequence: CDR1 SGHRS, CDR2 YFSETQ. The CDR3 loop reads CASSFSGSQHSNQPQHF.

This clonotype registers medium-sized by frequency. The genes are TRBV6-6 and TRBJ2-7; the TCRdb call, TRBD1, lacks DNA for checking. The CDR3 sequence is 15 residues long. Germline V CDR1 and CDR2: MNHNY, SVGAGI (reference sequence). The chain's CDR3 is CASISGGYGMGEQYF.